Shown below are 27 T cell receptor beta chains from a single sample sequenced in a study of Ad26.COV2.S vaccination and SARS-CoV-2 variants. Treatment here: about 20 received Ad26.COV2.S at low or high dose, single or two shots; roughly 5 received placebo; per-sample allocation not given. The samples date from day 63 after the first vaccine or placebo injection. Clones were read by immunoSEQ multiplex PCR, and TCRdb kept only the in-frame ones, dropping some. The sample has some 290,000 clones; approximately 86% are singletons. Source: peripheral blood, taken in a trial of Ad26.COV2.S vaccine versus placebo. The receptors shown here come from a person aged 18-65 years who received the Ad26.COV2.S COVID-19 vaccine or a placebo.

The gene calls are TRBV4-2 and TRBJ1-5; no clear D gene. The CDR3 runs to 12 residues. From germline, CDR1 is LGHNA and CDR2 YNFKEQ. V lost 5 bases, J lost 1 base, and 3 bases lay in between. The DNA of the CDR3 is TGTGCCAGCAGCGAAAGCAATCAGCCCCAGCATTTT. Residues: CASSESNQPQHF.

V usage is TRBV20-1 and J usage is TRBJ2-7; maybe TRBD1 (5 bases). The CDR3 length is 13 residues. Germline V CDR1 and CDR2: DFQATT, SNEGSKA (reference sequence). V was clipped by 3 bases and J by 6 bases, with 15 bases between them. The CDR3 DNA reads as TGCAGTGCTAGTCCAAGGGTCGACAGCGAGCAGTACTTC. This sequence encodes CSASPRVDSEQYF.

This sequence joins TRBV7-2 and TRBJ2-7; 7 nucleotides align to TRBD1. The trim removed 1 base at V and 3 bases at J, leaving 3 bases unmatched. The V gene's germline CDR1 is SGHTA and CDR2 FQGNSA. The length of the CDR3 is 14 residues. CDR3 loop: CASSLEPGGYEQYF. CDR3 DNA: TGTGCCAGCAGCTTAGAGCCAGGGGGCTACGAGCAGTACTTC.

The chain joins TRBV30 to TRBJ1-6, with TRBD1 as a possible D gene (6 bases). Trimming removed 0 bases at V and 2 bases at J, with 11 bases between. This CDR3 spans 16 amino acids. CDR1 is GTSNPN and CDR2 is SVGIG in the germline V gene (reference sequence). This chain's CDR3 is CAWSVSRGAYNSPLHF. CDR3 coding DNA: TGTGCCTGGAGTGTATCGAGGGGGGCCTATAATTCACCCCTCCACTTT.

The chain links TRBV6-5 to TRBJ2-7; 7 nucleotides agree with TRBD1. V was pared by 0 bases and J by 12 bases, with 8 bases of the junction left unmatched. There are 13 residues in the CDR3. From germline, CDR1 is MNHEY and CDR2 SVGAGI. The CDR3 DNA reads TGTGCCAGCAGTTACTCGGGATTGACAGGGACGTACTTC. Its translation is CASSYSGLTGTYF.

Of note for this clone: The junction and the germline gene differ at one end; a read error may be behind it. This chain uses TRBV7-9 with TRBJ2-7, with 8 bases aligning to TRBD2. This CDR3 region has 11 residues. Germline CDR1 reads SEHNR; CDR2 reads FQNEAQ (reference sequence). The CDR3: CASSLGGLERF. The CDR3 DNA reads TGTGCCAGCAGCCTAGGGGGACTAGAGCGATTC. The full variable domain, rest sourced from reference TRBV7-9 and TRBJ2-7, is DTGVSQNPRHKITKRGQNVTFRCDPISEHNRLYWYRQTLGQGPEFLTYFQNEAQLEKSRLLSDRFSAERPKGSFSTLEIQRTEQGDSAMYLCASSLGGLERFGPGTRLTVT.

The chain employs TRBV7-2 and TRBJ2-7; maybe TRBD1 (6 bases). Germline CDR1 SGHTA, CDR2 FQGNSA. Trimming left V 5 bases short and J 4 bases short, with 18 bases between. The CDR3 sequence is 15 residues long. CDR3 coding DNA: TGTGCCAGCAGCCGCTACTTGGCCGGGACATACGAGCAGTACTTC. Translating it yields CASSRYLAGTYEQYF.

The DNA of the CDR3 is TGTGCCAGCAGCAGCGGGGGCAGCTCCTACGAGCAGTACTTC. Its translation is CASSSGGSSYEQYF. This chain uses TRBV6-5 with TRBJ2-7, with 8 bases lining up with TRBD2. Trimming cost V 6 bases and J 0 bases; bases outside gene matches: 4. The CDR3 covers 14 residues. Germline V gene lookup returns CDR1 MNHEY and CDR2 SVGAGI.

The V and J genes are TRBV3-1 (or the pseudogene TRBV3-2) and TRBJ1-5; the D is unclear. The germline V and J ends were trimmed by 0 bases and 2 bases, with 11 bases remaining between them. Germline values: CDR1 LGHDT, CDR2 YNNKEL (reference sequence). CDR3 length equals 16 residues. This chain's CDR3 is CASSQEGFIGNQPQHF. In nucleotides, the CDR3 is TGTGCCAGCAGCCAAGAGGGGTTTATAGGCAATCAGCCCCAGCATTTT.

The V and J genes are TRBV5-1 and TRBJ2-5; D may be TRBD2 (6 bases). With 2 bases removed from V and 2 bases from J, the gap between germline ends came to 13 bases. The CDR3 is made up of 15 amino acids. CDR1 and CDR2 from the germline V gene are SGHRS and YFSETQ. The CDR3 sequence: CASSFGGRQQETQYF. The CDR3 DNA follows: TGCGCCAGCAGCTTCGGAGGGCGTCAGCAAGAGACCCAGTACTTC.

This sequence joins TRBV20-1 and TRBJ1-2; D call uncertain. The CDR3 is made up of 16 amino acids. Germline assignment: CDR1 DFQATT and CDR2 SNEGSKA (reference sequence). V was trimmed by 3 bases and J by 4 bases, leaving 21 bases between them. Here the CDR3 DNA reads TGCAGTGCTAGTAGCCGGCGGAACACCAACCTCTATGGCTACACCTTC. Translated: CSASSRRNTNLYGYTF.

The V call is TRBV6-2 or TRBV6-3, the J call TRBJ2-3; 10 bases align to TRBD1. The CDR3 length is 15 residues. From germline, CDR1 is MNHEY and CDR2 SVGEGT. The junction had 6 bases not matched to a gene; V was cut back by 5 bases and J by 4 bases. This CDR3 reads CASSAKGTGADTQYF. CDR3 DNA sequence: TGTGCCAGCAGTGCCAAAGGGACAGGGGCAGATACGCAGTATTTT.

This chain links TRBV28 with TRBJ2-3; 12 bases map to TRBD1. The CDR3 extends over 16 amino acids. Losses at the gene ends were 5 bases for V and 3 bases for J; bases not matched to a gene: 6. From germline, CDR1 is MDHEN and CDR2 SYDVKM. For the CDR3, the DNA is TGTGCCAGCAGTCACCTGGGACAGGGGGCAACAGATACGCAGTATTTT. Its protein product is CASSHLGQGATDTQYF.

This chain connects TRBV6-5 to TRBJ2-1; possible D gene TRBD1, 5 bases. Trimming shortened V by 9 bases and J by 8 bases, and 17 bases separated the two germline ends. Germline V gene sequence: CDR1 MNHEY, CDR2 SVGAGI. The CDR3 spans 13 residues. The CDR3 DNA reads TGTGCCAGTAAGTTAGGGGCTGGCTATGAGCAGTTCTTC. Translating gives CASKLGAGYEQFF.

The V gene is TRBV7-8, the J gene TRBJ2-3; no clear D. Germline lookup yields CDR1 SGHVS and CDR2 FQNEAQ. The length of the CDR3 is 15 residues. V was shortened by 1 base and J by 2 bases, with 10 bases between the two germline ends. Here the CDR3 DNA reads TGTGCCAGCAGCTTAGGGGTGGGCGTCACAGATACGCAGTATTTT. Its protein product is CASSLGVGVTDTQYF.

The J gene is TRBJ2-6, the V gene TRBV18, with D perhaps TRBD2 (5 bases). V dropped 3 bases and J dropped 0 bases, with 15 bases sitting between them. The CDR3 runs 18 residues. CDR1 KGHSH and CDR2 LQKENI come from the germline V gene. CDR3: CASSPYGPGNSGANVLTF. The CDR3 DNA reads TGTGCCAGCTCACCGTATGGGCCGGGAAACTCTGGGGCCAACGTCCTGACTTTC.

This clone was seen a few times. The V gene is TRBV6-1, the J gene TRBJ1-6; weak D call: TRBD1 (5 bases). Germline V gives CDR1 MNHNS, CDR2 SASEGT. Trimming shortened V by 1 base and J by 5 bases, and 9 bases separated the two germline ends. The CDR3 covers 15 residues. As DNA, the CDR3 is TGTGCCAGCAGTGAAGTCGGGGGGGATAATTCACCCCTCCACTTT. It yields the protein CASSEVGGDNSPLHF.

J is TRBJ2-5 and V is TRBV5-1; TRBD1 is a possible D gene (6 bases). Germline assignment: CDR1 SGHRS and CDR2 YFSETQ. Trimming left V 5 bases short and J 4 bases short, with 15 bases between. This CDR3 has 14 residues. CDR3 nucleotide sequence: TGCGCCAGCAGGACAGGACCTTTGGGAGAGACCCAGTACTTC. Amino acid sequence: CASRTGPLGETQYF.

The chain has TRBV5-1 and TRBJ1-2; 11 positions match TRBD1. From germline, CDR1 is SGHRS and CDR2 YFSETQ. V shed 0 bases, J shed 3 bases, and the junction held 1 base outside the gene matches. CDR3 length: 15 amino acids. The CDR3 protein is CASSLAGQGDYGYTF. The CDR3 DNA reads TGCGCCAGCAGCTTGGCGGGACAGGGGGACTATGGCTACACCTTC. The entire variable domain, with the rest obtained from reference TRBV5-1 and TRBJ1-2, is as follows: KAGVTQTPRYLIKTRGQQVTLSCSPISGHRSVSWYQQTPGQGLQFLFEYFSETQRNKGNFPGRFSGRQFSNSRSEMNVSTLELGDSALYLCASSLAGQGDYGYTFGSGTRLTVV.

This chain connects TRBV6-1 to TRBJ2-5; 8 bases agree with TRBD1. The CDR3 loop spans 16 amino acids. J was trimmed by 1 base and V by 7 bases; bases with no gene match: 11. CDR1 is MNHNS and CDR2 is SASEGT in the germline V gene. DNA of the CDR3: TGTGCCAGCATTGACAGGGGTAACGGCGGCCAAGAGACCCAGTACTTC. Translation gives CASIDRGNGGQETQYF.

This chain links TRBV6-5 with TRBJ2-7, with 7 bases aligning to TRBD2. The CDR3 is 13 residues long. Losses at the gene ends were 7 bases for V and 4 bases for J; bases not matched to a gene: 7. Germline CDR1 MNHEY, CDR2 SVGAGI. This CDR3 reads CASTNWGGYEQYF. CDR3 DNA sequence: TGTGCCAGCACCAACTGGGGGGGGTACGAGCAGTACTTC.

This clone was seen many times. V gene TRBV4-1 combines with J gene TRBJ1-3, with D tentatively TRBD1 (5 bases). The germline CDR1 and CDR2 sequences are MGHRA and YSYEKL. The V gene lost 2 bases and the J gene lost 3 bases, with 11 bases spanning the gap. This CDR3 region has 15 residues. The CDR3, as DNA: TGCGCCAGCAGCCAAACCAGGGACTTTGGAAACACCATATATTTT. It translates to CASSQTRDFGNTIYF.

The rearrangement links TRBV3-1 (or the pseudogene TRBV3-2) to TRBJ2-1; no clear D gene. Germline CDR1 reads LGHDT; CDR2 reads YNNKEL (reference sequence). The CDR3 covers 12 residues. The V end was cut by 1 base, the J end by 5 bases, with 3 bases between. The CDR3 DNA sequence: TGTGCCAGCAGCCAAGCCCACAATGAGCAGTTCTTC. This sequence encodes CASSQAHNEQFF.

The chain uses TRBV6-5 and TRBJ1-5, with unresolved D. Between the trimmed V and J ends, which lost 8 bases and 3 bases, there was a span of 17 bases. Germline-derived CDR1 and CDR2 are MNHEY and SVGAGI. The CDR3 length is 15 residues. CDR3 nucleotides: TGTGCCAGCCAGGAGGGAAGAAAGGACAATCAGCCCCAGCATTTT. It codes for CASQEGRKDNQPQHF.

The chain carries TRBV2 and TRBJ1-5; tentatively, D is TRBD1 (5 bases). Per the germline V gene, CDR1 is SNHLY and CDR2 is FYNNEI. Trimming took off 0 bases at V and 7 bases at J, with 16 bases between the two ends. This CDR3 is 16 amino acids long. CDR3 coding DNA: TGTGCCAGCAGTGAAGCAAGGGGTCCGCTGGGGCAGCCCCAGCATTTT. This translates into CASSEARGPLGQPQHF.

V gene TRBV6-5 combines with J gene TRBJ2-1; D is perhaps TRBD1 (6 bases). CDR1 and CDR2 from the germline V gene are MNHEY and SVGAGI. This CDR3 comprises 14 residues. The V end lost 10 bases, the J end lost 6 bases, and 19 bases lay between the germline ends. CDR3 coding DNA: TGTGCCACCCAGGGGCAGACGGCTTCCAATGAGCAGTTCTTC. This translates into CATQGQTASNEQFF.

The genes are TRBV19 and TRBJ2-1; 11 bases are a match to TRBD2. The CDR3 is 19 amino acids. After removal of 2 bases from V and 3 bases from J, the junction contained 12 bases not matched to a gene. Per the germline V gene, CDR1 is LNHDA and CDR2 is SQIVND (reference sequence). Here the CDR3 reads CASSIMAPTSGDYYNEQFF. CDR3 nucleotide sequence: TGTGCCAGTAGTATAATGGCCCCGACTAGCGGGGATTACTACAATGAGCAGTTCTTC. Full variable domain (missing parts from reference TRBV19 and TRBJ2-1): DGGITQSPKYLFRKEGQNVTLSCEQNLNHDAMYWYRQDPGQGLRLIYYSQIVNDFQKGDIAEGYSVSREKKESFPLTVTSAQKNPTAFYLCASSIMAPTSGDYYNEQFFGPGTRLTVL.